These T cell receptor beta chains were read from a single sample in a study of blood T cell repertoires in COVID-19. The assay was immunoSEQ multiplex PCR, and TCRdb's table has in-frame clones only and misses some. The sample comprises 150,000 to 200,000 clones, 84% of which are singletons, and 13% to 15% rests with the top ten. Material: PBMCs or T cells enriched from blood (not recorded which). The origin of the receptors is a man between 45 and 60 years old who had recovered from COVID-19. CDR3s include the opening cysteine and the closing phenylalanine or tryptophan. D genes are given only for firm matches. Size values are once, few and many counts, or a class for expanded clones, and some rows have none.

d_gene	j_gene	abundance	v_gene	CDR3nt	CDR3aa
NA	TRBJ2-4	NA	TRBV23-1	TGCGCCGGGCTAACCAAAAACATTCAGTACTTC	CAGLTKNIQYF
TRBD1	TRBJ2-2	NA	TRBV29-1	TGCAGCGGCGGACAGGGCGGCGGGGAGCTGTTTTTT	CSGGQGGGELFF
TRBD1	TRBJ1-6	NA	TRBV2	TGTGCCAGCAGGACCGACAGGGAAAGATCACCCCTCCACTTT	CASRTDRERSPLHF
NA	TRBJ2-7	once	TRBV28	TGTGCCAGCAGTTTTCAACCGCGCTACGAGCAGTACTTC	CASSFQPRYEQYF
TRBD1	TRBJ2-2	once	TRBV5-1	TGCGCCAGCAGCTCGATCTCAGGACAGGCGAACACCGGGGAGCTGTTTTTT	CASSSISGQANTGELFF
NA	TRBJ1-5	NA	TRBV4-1	TGCGCCAGCAGCCAAGATATAGCAGGGTTGGGCAATCAGCCCCAGCATTTT	CASSQDIAGLGNQPQHF
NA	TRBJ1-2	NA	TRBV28	TGTGCCAGCACCCAACAGGGTATTGAAGGCTACACCTTC	CASTQQGIEGYTF
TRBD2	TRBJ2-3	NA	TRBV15	TGTGCCACCAGCAACGAGCGGGGGGGCCTGGCAGATACGCAGTATTTT	CATSNERGGLADTQYF
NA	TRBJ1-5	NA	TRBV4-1	TGCGCCAGCAGCCAAGAAGGGGCAGGGGTTCAGCCCCAGCATTTT	CASSQEGAGVQPQHF
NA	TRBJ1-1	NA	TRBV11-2	TGTGCCAGCAGCTCCCCGGGGACTGAAGCTTTCTTT	CASSSPGTEAFF
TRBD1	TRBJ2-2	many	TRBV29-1	TGCAGCGTCCAAGGACAGGGGAACACCGGGGAGCTGTTTTTT	CSVQGQGNTGELFF
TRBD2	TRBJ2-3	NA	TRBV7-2	TGTGCCAGCAGCTTAGTAGAGACTAGCGTAGATACGCAGTATTTT	CASSLVETSVDTQYF
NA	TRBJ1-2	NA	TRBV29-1	TGCAGCGTGACACCACAGGGTTGGGATGGCTACACCTTC	CSVTPQGWDGYTF
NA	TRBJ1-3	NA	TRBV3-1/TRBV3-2	TGTGCCAGCAGCCAAGATTGGGGCCCTGGAAACACCATATATTTT	CASSQDWGPGNTIYF
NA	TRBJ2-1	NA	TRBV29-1	TGCAGCGTGTTTCAAAATGAGCAGTTCTTC	CSVFQNEQFF
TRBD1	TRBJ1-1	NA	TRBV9	TGTGCCAGCAGCGCGACAGGGCACCTGAACACTGAAGCTTTCTTT	CASSATGHLNTEAFF
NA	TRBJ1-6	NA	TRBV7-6	TGTGCCAGCAGCTTATTTCTCGCAGATAATTCACCCCTCCACTTT	CASSLFLADNSPLHF
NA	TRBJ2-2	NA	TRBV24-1	TGTGCCATCGCGCACCCTACGAACACCGGGGAGCTGTTTTTT	CAIAHPTNTGELFF
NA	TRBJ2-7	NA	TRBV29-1	TGCAGCGCCAGCACTAGGTCCTACGAGCAGTACTTC	CSASTRSYEQYF
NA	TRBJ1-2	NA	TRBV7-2	TGTGCCAGCAGCCCTGGACAGCTTTATGGCTACACCTTC	CASSPGQLYGYTF
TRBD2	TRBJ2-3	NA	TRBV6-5	TGTGCCAGTGGGCTAGCGGGGGGGCCTAATACGCAGTATTTT	CASGLAGGPNTQYF
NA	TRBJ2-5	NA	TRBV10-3	TGTGCCATCAAACCACAGGGGGGGCAAGAGACCCAGTACTTC	CAIKPQGGQETQYF
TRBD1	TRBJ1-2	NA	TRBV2	TGTGCCAGCAGGAATCTAGGGGGCTCGGGCTATGGCTACACCTTC	CASRNLGGSGYGYTF
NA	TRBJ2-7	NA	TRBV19	TGTGCCAGTAGTACCCAGGGTTTCTACGAGCAGTACTTC	CASSTQGFYEQYF
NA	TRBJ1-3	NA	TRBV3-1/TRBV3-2	TGTGCCAGCAGCCACGGTCCGCTCGGAAACACCATATATTTT	CASSHGPLGNTIYF
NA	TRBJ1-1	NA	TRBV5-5	TGTGCCAGCAGCTTGGTGCCCAGACCTCGGGGGACTGAAGCTTTCTTT	CASSLVPRPRGTEAFF
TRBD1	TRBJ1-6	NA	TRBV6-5	TGTGCCAGCAGTTCCTGGACAGGAGGTGGTTCACCCCTCCACTTT	CASSSWTGGGSPLHF
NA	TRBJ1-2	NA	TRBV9	TGTGCCAGCAGCGTAGGGGACATTAGCTATGGCTACACCTTC	CASSVGDISYGYTF
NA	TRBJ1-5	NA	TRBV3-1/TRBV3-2	TGTGCCAGCAGCCAAGCAGGGACACATCTGTCTAGCAATCAGCCCCAGCATTTT	CASSQAGTHLSSNQPQHF
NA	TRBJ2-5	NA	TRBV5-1	TGCGCCAGCAGCTTGCAGGGGCTCTACCAAGAGACCCAGTACTTC	CASSLQGLYQETQYF
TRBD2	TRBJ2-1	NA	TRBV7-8	TGTGCCAGCAGCGGCGGGGGGCCCGCCTACAATGAGCAGTTCTTC	CASSGGGPAYNEQFF
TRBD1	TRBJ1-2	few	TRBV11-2	TGTGCCAGCAGCTTTAACAGGGGAGACGGGGGCTACACCTTC	CASSFNRGDGGYTF
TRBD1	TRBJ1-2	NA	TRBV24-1	TGTGCCACCAGTGATCCCGGGACAGGGGTTTATGGCTACACCTTC	CATSDPGTGVYGYTF
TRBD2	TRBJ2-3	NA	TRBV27	TGTGCCAGCAGGGCCAGCGGGGGGGCCTTAGATACGCAGTATTTT	CASRASGGALDTQYF
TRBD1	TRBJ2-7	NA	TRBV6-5	TGTGCCAGCAGTACGACAGGGACCTACGAGCAGTACTTC	CASSTTGTYEQYF
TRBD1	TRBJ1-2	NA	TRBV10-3	TGTGCCATCAGTCCTGCAGGGGGCAATGGCTACACCTTC	CAISPAGGNGYTF
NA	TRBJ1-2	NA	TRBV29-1	TGCAGCGTTGCTCGGGGGGACTATGGCTACACCTTC	CSVARGDYGYTF
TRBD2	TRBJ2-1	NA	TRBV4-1	TGCGCCAGCAGCCAAGATCGGCTAGCGGGGAATGAGCAGTTCTTC	CASSQDRLAGNEQFF
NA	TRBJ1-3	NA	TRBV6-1	TGTGCCAGCAGTGAACCTGCTTCCGGGACAACTGGAAACACCATATATTTT	CASSEPASGTTGNTIYF
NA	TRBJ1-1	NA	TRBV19	TGTGCCAGTACCGCGGACAGGAACACTGAAGCTTTCTTT	CASTADRNTEAFF
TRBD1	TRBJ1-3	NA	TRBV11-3	TGTGCCAGCAGCTTAGAATACGGGACAGGGGTATCTGGAAACACCATATATTTT	CASSLEYGTGVSGNTIYF
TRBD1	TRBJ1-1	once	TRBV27	TGTGCCAGCAGCCGAGACAGGGTCAACACTGAAGCTTTCTTT	CASSRDRVNTEAFF
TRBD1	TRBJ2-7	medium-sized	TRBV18	TGTGCCAGCTCAACGATACCGGGACAGGGGGCTGTATACGAGCAGTACTTC	CASSTIPGQGAVYEQYF
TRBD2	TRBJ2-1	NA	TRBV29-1	TGCAGCTCCGAAAAGCGGGGGGGCCGGGGCAATGAGCAGTTCTTC	CSSEKRGGRGNEQFF
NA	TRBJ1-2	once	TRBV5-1	TGCGCCAGCAGCGGTGGGGGCAGGGACTATGGCTACACCTTC	CASSGGGRDYGYTF
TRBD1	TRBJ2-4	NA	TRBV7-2	TGTGCCAGCAGCCACAGGGGGGCCAAAAACATTCAGTACTTC	CASSHRGAKNIQYF
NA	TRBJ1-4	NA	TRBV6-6	TGTGCCAGCAAAGGGGGGGTAGGGGGTGAAAAACTGTTTTTT	CASKGGVGGEKLFF
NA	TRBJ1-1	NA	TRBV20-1	TGCAGTAGGGGGGGCGACACTGAAGCTTTCTTT	CSRGGDTEAFF
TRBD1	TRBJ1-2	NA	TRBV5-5	TGTGCCAGCAGCTCACCCACAGGGGGGTATAAGGGCTACACCTTC	CASSSPTGGYKGYTF
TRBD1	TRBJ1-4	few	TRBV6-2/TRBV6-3	TGTGCCAGCAGTTCCCCGGACAGGGGTTTCGTAAAACTGTTTTTT	CASSSPDRGFVKLFF
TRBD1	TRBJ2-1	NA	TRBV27	TGTGCCAGCAGAAGCGGACAGGCCGGCTCCTACAATGAGCAGTTCTTC	CASRSGQAGSYNEQFF
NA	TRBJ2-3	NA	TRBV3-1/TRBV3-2	TGTGCCAGCAGCCAAGGCGGCGGGTTCACAGATACGCAGTATTTT	CASSQGGGFTDTQYF
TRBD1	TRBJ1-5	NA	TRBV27	TGTGCCAGCAGGGAAGGGACAGGGGGCAGAAGGAGCAATCAGCCCCAGCATTTT	CASREGTGGRRSNQPQHF
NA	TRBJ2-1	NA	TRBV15	TGTGCCACCAGCCCCCGGAGGGCCTACAATGAGCAGTTCTTC	CATSPRRAYNEQFF